Each of the 27 T cell receptor beta chains below was sequenced from the same sample in a study of T cell repertoires in cytomegalovirus infection. Their antigens are not known. TCRdb re-called the reads with MiXCR, one entry per CDR3 protein. The sample contains roughly 500,000 distinct CDR3 sequences, approximately 42% of which appear only once. Sequenced material: cultured PBMCs, taken from culture after CMV antigen stimulation. These TCRs come from a human donor in good health (CMV status not recorded). Some clones in this sample may be carry-over from other donors' samples.

This clonotype was seen more than once but under ten times. This chain connects TRBV6-1 to TRBJ2-1, with 7 bases lining up with TRBD2. The J segment lost 7 bases and the V segment lost 5 bases, leaving 8 bases of the junction unmatched. This CDR3 contains 14 residues. CDR1 MNHNS and CDR2 SASEGT come from the germline V gene. CDR3 amino acids: CASSPTWGGNEQFF. CDR3 nucleotide sequence: TGTGCCAGCAGTCCTACTTGGGGGGGGAATGAGCAGTTCTTC.

V and J are TRBV6-1 and TRBJ2-3; 10 positions agree with TRBD1. Germline CDR1 MNHNS, CDR2 SASEGT. V was pared by 2 bases and J by 4 bases, with 9 bases of the junction left unmatched. This CDR3 region has 17 residues. CDR3 residues: CASSEIYGQGGSDTQYF. The DNA for the CDR3 is TGTGCCAGCAGTGAAATATATGGACAGGGGGGATCAGATACGCAGTATTTT.

This sequence joins TRBV19 and TRBJ2-2; TRBD2 matches at 9 bases. After removal of 4 bases from V and 2 bases from J, the junction contained 11 bases not matched to a gene. Looked up from germline, CDR1 is LNHDA and CDR2 is SQIVND (reference sequence). The CDR3 totals 18 residues. The CDR3 nucleotides are TGTGCCAGTAGTACCTCTAGCGGGATTCCTCTCAACACCGGGGAGCTGTTTTTT. This translates into CASSTSSGIPLNTGELFF. The full variable domain, with the rest looked up from reference TRBV19 and TRBJ2-2, is DGGITQSPKYLFRKEGQNVTLSCEQNLNHDAMYWYRQDPGQGLRLIYYSQIVNDFQKGDIAEGYSVSREKKESFPLTVTSAQKNPTAFYLCASSTSSGIPLNTGELFFGEGSRLTVL.

The rearrangement uses TRBV6-1 and TRBJ2-1; possible D gene TRBD2, 6 bases. Germline V CDR1 and CDR2: MNHNS, SASEGT. V lost 8 bases and J 9 bases, leaving 26 bases between the germline ends. There are 16 residues in the CDR3. The CDR3 is CASRSSGDPSPGEQFF. CDR3 sequence (DNA): TGTGCCAGCCGCAGTTCGGGGGACCCATCTCCCGGTGAGCAGTTCTTC.

This clonotype was observed a few times. The chain is built from TRBV7-2 and TRBJ2-7; D is perhaps TRBD2 (6 bases). CDR3 length: 14 amino acids. Trimming shortened V by 4 bases and J by 6 bases, and 16 bases separated the two germline ends. Germline V gene lookup returns CDR1 SGHTA and CDR2 FQGNSA. The CDR3 loop reads CASSSWDSPLEQYF. CDR3 sequence (DNA): TGTGCCAGCAGCTCCTGGGACTCCCCCCTCGAGCAGTACTTC.

This clonotype was seen a few times. The chain is built from TRBV4-2 and TRBJ2-5, with a possible D match to TRBD2 (6 bases). The germline V gene encodes CDR1 LGHNA and CDR2 YNFKEQ. CDR3 size: 15 residues. The V end was cut by 4 bases, the J end by 3 bases, with 15 bases between. Here the CDR3 reads CASSRRGTEKETQYF. The CDR3 DNA is TGTGCCAGCAGCCGCCGCGGGACCGAGAAAGAGACCCAGTACTTC.

This clonotype occurred a few times. V is TRBV7-6 and J is TRBJ2-7; 12 nucleotides line up with TRBD1. The V gene end was trimmed by 7 bases and the J gene end by 5 bases; junction bases not matched to a gene: 6. The CDR3 contains 14 residues. Germline V gene sequence: CDR1 SGHVS, CDR2 FNYEAQ. In nucleotides, the CDR3 is TGTGCCAGCATGCTGGGACAGGGGGCACACGAGCAGTACTTC. Its protein is CASMLGQGAHEQYF. Full variable domain (missing parts from reference TRBV7-6 and TRBJ2-7): GAGVSQSPRYKVTKRGQDVALRCDPISGHVSLYWYRQALGQGPEFLTYFNYEAQQDKSGLPNDRFSAERPEGSISTLTIQRTEQRDSAMYRCASMLGQGAHEQYFGPGTRLTVT.

This clonotype was seen only a few times. The rearrangement joins TRBV7-6 to TRBJ2-7, with TRBD1 as a possible D gene (6 bases). Germline assignment: CDR1 SGHVS and CDR2 FNYEAQ. The CDR3 loop spans 15 amino acids. V was clipped by 1 base and J by 3 bases, with 13 bases between them. The CDR3 sequence is CASSLGTGSNYEQYF. CDR3 coding DNA: TGTGCCAGCAGCTTAGGTACAGGGAGCAACTACGAGCAGTACTTC.

This clonotype was seen a few times. The chain uses TRBV7-8 and TRBJ2-7, with D hard to call. Germline CDR1 SGHVS, CDR2 FQNEAQ. The CDR3 contains 13 residues. V lost 5 bases, J lost 5 bases, and 13 bases lay in between. This CDR3 is CASSISPGDEQYF. The CDR3 region has the DNA TGTGCCAGCAGCATCAGCCCTGGGGACGAGCAGTACTTC. The entire variable domain, with the rest obtained from reference TRBV7-8 and TRBJ2-7, is as follows: GAGVSQSPRYKVAKRGQDVALRCDPISGHVSLFWYQQALGQGPEFLTYFQNEAQLDKSGLPSDRFFAERPEGSVSTLKIQRTQQEDSAVYLCASSISPGDEQYFGPGTRLTVT.

The genes are TRBV20-1 and TRBJ2-3; TRBD2 aligns across 9 bases. Germline assignment: CDR1 DFQATT and CDR2 SNEGSKA (reference sequence). Unmatched junction bases numbered 4, after V lost 6 bases and J lost 0 bases. This CDR3 is 14 amino acids long. CDR3 bases: TGCAGTGCCAGCGGGGGGCTAAGCACAGATACGCAGTATTTT. Translated, it gives CSASGGLSTDTQYF.

The V and J genes are TRBV28 and TRBJ2-7; a weak D match, TRBD1 (6 bases). This CDR3 spans 15 amino acids. Germline V gene data show CDR1 as MDHEN and CDR2 as SYDVKM. Trimming pared 3 bases from V and 2 bases from J, leaving 14 bases between. The CDR3 region is CASSFAGDITYEQYF. The CDR3 region has the DNA TGTGCCAGCAGTTTCGCAGGGGACATAACCTACGAGCAGTACTTC.

The V gene is TRBV7-2, the J gene TRBJ2-5; D possibly matches TRBD1 or TRBD2 (5 bases each). Germline loops: CDR1 SGHTA, CDR2 FQGNSA. Trimming shortened V by 2 bases and J by 4 bases, and 8 bases separated the two germline ends. The CDR3 extends over 13 amino acids. The CDR3 reads CASSLSGTETQYF. In DNA, the CDR3 is TGTGCCAGCAGCTTATCAGGGACAGAGACCCAGTACTTC.

The chain carries TRBV20-1 and TRBJ1-6; 8 nucleotides align to TRBD1. Germline V gene lookup returns CDR1 DFQATT and CDR2 SNEGSKA (reference sequence). After removal of 0 bases from V and 10 bases from J, the junction contained 8 bases not matched to a gene. The CDR3 runs 15 residues. The CDR3 spells CSAREGGTGSSPLHF. CDR3 nucleotides: TGCAGTGCTAGAGAAGGTGGGACAGGTTCATCACCCCTCCACTTT.

This chain joins TRBV19 and TRBJ1-2; D remains ambiguous. This CDR3 comprises 11 residues. Germline CDR1 LNHDA, CDR2 SQIVND (reference sequence). V was shortened by 9 bases and J by 8 bases, with 13 bases between the two germline ends. CDR3 in amino acids: CASLEGNGYTF. The CDR3 region has the DNA TGTGCCAGCTTGGAGGGTAACGGCTACACCTTC.

The genes are TRBV5-4 and TRBJ2-1, with D perhaps matching TRBD2 (5 bases). Per the germline V gene, CDR1 is SGHNT and CDR2 is YYREEE (reference sequence). This CDR3 has 14 residues. Trimming left V 7 bases short and J 1 base short, with 12 bases between. CDR3 amino acids: CASLGDQSYNEQFF. In nucleotides, the CDR3 is TGTGCCAGCTTGGGAGACCAGTCCTACAATGAGCAGTTCTTC.

The V gene is TRBV6-2 or TRBV6-3, the J gene TRBJ2-1, with TRBD2 as a possible D gene (6 bases). Germline CDR1 is MNHEY and CDR2 is SVGEGT. This CDR3 contains 16 residues. Trimming cost V 0 bases and J 4 bases, with 13 bases left between them. The CDR3 spells CASSYSVRRGYNEQFF. The CDR3 DNA reads as TGTGCCAGCAGTTACTCCGTGCGGAGGGGATACAATGAGCAGTTCTTC.

V gene TRBV5-1 combines with J gene TRBJ2-5, with 10 bases lining up with TRBD1. Losses at the gene ends were 3 bases for V and 5 bases for J; bases not matched to a gene: 13. The CDR3 extends over 17 amino acids. CDR1 SGHRS and CDR2 YFSETQ come from the germline V gene. In nucleotides, the CDR3 is TGCGCCAGCAGCTGGGATTGGGACAGGGGTGTTCAGGAGACCCAGTACTTC. This codes for CASSWDWDRGVQETQYF.

The chain is built from TRBV20-1 and TRBJ2-1, with D perhaps matching TRBD2 (6 bases). V lost 4 bases and J lost 0, with 16 bases in between. Germline loops: CDR1 DFQATT, CDR2 SNEGSKA (reference sequence). This CDR3 contains 16 residues. DNA for the CDR3: TGCAGTGCTACAGCGACGGGGGATAGCTCCTACAATGAGCAGTTCTTC. Its protein product is CSATATGDSSYNEQFF.

The chain employs TRBV20-1 and TRBJ2-3; TRBD2 matches at 7 bases. The germline V gene encodes CDR1 DFQATT and CDR2 SNEGSKA (reference sequence). CDR3 length equals 14 residues. V was pared by 4 bases and J by 1 base, with 5 bases of the junction left unmatched. This chain's CDR3 is CSATIAGRTDTQYF. The CDR3 DNA is TGCAGTGCTACTATAGCGGGCCGCACAGATACGCAGTATTTT.

This clonotype was found many times. The chain couples TRBV7-2 to TRBJ2-7; TRBD1 matches at 7 bases. CDR3 size: 12 residues. V lost 6 bases to trimming and J lost 4 bases; unmatched junction nucleotides: 3. The germline V gene has CDR1 SGHTA and CDR2 FQGNSA. CDR3 in DNA: TGTGCCAGCAGTCGACAGGGATACGAGCAGTACTTC. As protein: CASSRQGYEQYF.

The V call is TRBV7-3, the J call TRBJ2-1, with 7 bases that match TRBD2. CDR1 is SGHTA, CDR2 FQGTGA, per germline. The junction had 12 bases not matched to a gene; V was cut back by 1 base and J by 0 bases. The CDR3 is 19 residues long. The CDR3 DNA is TGTGCCAGCAGCTTAATTGGGGCGGGAGAGGGCCCCTCCTACAATGAGCAGTTCTTC. Translated: CASSLIGAGEGPSYNEQFF.

This clonotype was counted a few times. This chain links TRBV7-2 with TRBJ2-7; D is perhaps TRBD1 (5 bases). Germline-derived CDR1 and CDR2 are SGHTA and FQGNSA. This CDR3 has 16 amino acids. V lost 4 bases and J 5 bases, leaving 21 bases between the germline ends. The CDR3 region has the DNA TGTGCCAGCAGCTCCCTGGGGCCACCCGCTAGGGACGAGCAGTACTTC. Its protein product is CASSSLGPPARDEQYF.

This sequence joins TRBV2 and TRBJ1-1, with D tentatively TRBD1 (5 bases). CDR3 length equals 13 residues. V was pared by 7 bases and J by 5 bases, with 14 bases between. Germline-derived CDR1 and CDR2 are SNHLY and FYNNEI. For the CDR3, the DNA is TGTGCCAGCATAAGGGGCGAGGTGACTGAAGCTTTCTTT. Amino acid sequence: CASIRGEVTEAFF. The full variable domain, completed using reference TRBV2 and TRBJ1-1, is EPEVTQTPSHQVTQMGQEVILRCVPISNHLYFYWYRQILGQKVEFLVSFYNNEISEKSEIFDDQFSVERPDGSNFTLKIRSTKLEDSAMYFCASIRGEVTEAFFGQGTRLTVV.

This clonotype turned up a few times. CDR3 DNA sequence: TGTGCCAGCAGCTTAGATGTGGGTTCCTATGGCTACACCTTC. Its protein is CASSLDVGSYGYTF. V usage is TRBV11-2 and J usage is TRBJ1-2; D not certain. CDR1 is SGHAT and CDR2 is FQNNGV in the germline V gene. Deletions cut 0 bases from V and 4 bases from J, with 9 bases between. This CDR3 region has 14 residues.

The rearrangement uses TRBV11-2 and TRBJ1-3; 10 bases agree with TRBD1. CDR3 length: 17 amino acids. The germline CDR1 and CDR2 sequences are SGHAT and FQNNGV. After removal of 5 bases from V and 2 bases from J, the junction contained 9 bases not matched to a gene. DNA for the CDR3: TGTGCCAGCAGCGATATGACAGGGGGCCCAGCTGGAAACACCATATATTTT. Translation gives CASSDMTGGPAGNTIYF.

This clonotype occurred a few times. The chain recombines TRBV7-2 with TRBJ1-5; D is unresolved. The germline CDR1 and CDR2 sequences are SGHTA and FQGNSA. V lost 3 bases, J lost 6 bases, and 9 bases lay in between. The CDR3 covers 13 residues. The CDR3 reads CASSFGVVQPQHF. CDR3 sequence (DNA): TGTGCCAGCAGCTTTGGCGTTGTTCAGCCCCAGCATTTT.

The gene calls are TRBV7-9 and TRBJ2-4; TRBD1 agrees at 8 bases. This CDR3 has 14 residues. Germline lookup yields CDR1 SEHNR and CDR2 FQNEAQ (reference sequence). V shed 8 bases, J shed 9 bases, and the junction held 12 bases outside the gene matches. The CDR3 region has the DNA TGTGCCAGCTCTCGGGGGAGGACAGGGTTCATTCAGTACTTC. It specifies CASSRGRTGFIQYF.